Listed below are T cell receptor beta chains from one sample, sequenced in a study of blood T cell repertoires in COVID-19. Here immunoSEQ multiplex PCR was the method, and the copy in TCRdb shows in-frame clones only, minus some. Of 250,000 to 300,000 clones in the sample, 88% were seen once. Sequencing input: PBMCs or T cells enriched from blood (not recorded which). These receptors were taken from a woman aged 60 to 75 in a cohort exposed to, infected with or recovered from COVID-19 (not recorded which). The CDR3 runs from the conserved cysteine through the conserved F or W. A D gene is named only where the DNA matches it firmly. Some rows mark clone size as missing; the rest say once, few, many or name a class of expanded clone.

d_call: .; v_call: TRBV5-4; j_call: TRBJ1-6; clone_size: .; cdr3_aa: CASSLASGGRVGSPLHF; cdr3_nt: TGTGCCAGCAGCTTGGCCAGCGGGGGTCGGGTAGGTTCACCCCTCCACTTT
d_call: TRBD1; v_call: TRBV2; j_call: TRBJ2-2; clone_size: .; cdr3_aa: CASSVDRGNTGELFF; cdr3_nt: TGTGCCAGCAGTGTGGACAGGGGGAACACCGGGGAGCTGTTTTTT
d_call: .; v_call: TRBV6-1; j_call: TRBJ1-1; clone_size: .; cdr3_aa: CASSELLNTEAFF; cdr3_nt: TGTGCCAGCAGTGAACTCCTAAACACTGAAGCTTTCTTT
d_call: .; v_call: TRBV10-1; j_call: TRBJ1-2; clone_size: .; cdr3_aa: CAKYGHPNYGYTF; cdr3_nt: TGCGCCAAATATGGACATCCTAACTATGGCTACACCTTC
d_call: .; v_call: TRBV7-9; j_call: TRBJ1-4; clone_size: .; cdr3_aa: CASSSASGGWGEKLFF; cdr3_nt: TGTGCCAGCAGCTCCGCTAGCGGGGGCTGGGGTGAAAAACTGTTTTTT
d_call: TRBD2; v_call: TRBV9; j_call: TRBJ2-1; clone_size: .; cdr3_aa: CASSVRGLAGAGEQFF; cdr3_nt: TGTGCCAGCAGCGTCCGGGGACTAGCGGGAGCGGGTGAGCAGTTCTTC
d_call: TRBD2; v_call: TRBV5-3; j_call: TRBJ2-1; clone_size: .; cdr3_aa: CARSKTTGTRVDNEQFF; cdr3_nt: TGTGCCAGAAGCAAAACGACCGGGACTAGAGTCGACAATGAGCAGTTCTTC
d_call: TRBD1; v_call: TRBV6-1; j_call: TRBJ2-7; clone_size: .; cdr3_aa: CASSEAGTASYEQYF; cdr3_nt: TGTGCCAGCAGTGAAGCGGGGACAGCGTCCTACGAGCAGTACTTC
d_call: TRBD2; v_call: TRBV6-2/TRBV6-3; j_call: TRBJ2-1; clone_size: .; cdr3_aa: CASSYIMSSGSSYNEQFF; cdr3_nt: TGTGCCAGCAGTTATATAATGTCTAGCGGGAGCTCCTACAATGAGCAGTTCTTC
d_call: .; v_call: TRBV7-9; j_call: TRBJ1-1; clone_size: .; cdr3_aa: CASSLPILGGTEAFF; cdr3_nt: TGTGCCAGCAGCTTACCGATTTTGGGAGGGACTGAAGCTTTCTTT
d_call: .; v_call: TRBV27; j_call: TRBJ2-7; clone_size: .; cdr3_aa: CASSLFAPTEVGYEQYF; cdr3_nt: TGTGCCAGCAGTTTATTCGCCCCGACGGAGGTGGGATACGAGCAGTACTTC
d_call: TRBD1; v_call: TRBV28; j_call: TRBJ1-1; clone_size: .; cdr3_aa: CASRRTGLNTEAFF; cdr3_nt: TGTGCCAGCAGACGGACAGGACTGAACACTGAAGCTTTCTTT
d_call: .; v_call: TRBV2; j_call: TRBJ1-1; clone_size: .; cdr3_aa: CAGRQEGTEAFF; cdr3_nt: TGTGCCGGAAGACAGGAAGGCACTGAAGCTTTCTTT
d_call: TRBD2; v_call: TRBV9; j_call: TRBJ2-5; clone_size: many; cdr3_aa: CASSRGGLAGETQYF; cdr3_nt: TGTGCCAGCAGCCGCGGAGGCCTAGCGGGAGAGACCCAGTACTTC
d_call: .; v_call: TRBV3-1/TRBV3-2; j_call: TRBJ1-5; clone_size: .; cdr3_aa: CASSQVGSNQPQHF; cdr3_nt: TGTGCCAGCAGCCAAGTCGGGAGCAATCAGCCCCAGCATTTT
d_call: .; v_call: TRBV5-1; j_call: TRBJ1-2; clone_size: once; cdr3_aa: CASTMQGYGYTF; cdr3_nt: TGCGCCAGCACCATGCAGGGGTATGGCTACACCTTC